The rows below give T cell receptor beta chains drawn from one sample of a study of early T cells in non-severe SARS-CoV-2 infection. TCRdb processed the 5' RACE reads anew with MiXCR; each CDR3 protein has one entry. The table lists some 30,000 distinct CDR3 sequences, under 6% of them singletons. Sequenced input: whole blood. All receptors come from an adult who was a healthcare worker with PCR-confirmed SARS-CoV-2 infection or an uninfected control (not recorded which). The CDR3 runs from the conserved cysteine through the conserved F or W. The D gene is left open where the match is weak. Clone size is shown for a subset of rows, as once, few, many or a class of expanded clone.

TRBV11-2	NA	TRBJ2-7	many	TGTGCCAGCAGCAGGGGTAACGAGCAGTACTTC	CASSRGNEQYF
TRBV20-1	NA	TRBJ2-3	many	TGCAGTGCTAGATTCTCAGATACGCAGTATTTT	CSARFSDTQYF
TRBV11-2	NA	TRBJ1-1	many	TGTGCCAGCAGTCCGCCAGGGAACACTGAAGCTTTCTTT	CASSPPGNTEAFF
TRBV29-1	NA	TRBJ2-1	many	TGCAGCGTAAAAAACCGGGACACCTACAATGAGCAGTTCTTC	CSVKNRDTYNEQFF
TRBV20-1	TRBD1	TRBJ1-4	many	TGCAGTGCTAGCTGGGACAGAGGGCAAAAACTGTTTTTT	CSASWDRGQKLFF
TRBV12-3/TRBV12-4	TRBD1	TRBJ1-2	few	TGTGCCAGCAGCCGGACAGGGGGCTACACCTTC	CASSRTGGYTF
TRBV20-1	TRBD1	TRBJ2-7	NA	TGCAGTGCGAATCCCCGGGACAGGGGTTACGAGCAGTACTTC	CSANPRDRGYEQYF
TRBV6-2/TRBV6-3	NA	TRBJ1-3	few	TGTGCCAGCAGTTACGGCCTGGAGACTGGGAACACCATATATTTT	CASSYGLETGNTIYF
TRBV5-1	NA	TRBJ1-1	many	TGCGCCAGCAGCTCACCGACCGTCTTCGCCAGGGGAGGGACTGAAGCTTTCTTT	CASSSPTVFARGGTEAFF
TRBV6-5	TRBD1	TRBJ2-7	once	TGTGCCAGCAGTGTAAAGGGACAGGGGCCCTACGAGCAGTACTTC	CASSVKGQGPYEQYF
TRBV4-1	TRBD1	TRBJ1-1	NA	TGCGCCAGCAGCCAAGATAGAGGACAGGGCGGGGGGTCACCTGAAGCTTTCTTT	CASSQDRGQGGGSPEAFF
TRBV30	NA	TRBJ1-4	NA	TGTGCCTGCCCAGGGGTGGGGGCGACTAATGAAAAACTGTTTTTT	CACPGVGATNEKLFF
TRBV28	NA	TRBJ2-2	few	TGTGCCAGCAGACCGGTGGGCACCGGGGAGCTGTTTTTT	CASRPVGTGELFF
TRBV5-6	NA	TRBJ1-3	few	TGTGCCAGCAGCTTGGTTCCGGGGGCGCCGAGTGGAAACACCATATATTTT	CASSLVPGAPSGNTIYF
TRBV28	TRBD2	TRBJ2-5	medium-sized	TGTGCCAGCAGTGGATTCGGGGGGAAAGAGACCCAGTACTTC	CASSGFGGKETQYF
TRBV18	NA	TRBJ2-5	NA	TGTGCCAGCTCACCGCTCTCCGCAGGGGCCCAAGAGACCCAGTACTTC	CASSPLSAGAQETQYF
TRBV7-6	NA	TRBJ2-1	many	TGTGCCAGCAGCTCTAGAGGCGATGAGCAGTTCTTC	CASSSRGDEQFF
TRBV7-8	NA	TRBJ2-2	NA	TGTGCCAGCAGCTTAAGCGCAGGGAACACCGGGGAGCTGTTTTTT	CASSLSAGNTGELFF
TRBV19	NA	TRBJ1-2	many	TGTGCCAGTGAGACTAACTATGGCTACACCTTC	CASETNYGYTF
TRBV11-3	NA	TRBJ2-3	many	TGTGCCAGCAGCACCTCCCGGACCACAGATACGCAGTATTTT	CASSTSRTTDTQYF
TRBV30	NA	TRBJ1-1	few	TGTGCCTGGAGTCCCCTGGACAGAAGGCGGACTGAAGCTTTCTTT	CAWSPLDRRRTEAFF
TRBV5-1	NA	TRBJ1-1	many	TGCGCCAGCAGCTTGAGCGTGAGCGGAACGAACACTGAAGCTTTCTTT	CASSLSVSGTNTEAFF
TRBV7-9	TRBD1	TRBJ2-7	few	TGTGCCAGCAGCCCCGGGACAGGGATTGACGAGCAGTACTTC	CASSPGTGIDEQYF
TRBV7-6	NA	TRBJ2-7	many	TGTGCCAGCAGCCCGCGTACTCTGCCCTACGAGCAGTACTTC	CASSPRTLPYEQYF
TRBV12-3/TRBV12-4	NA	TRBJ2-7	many	TGTGCCAGCAGTTTGTATAACGGGCCTTACGAGCAGTACTTC	CASSLYNGPYEQYF
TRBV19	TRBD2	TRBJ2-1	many	TGTGCCAGTAGCCCTTTACGCGGGGGTGGTTTCACGCCTGAGCAGTTCTTC	CASSPLRGGGFTPEQFF